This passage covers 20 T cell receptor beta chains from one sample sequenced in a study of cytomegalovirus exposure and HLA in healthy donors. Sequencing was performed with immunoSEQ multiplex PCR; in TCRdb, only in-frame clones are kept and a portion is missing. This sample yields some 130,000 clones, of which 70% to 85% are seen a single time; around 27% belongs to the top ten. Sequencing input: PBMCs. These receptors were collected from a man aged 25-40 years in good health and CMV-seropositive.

CDR3 in amino acids: CASSIGPDREYGYTF. The CDR3 nucleotides read TGTGCCAGTAGTATAGGGCCCGACAGGGAGTACGGCTACACCTTC. The chain has TRBV19 and TRBJ1-2; TRBD1 matches 7 bases. The CDR3 is 15 amino acids. Unmatched junction bases numbered 10, after V lost 1 base and J lost 8 bases. Germline CDR1 reads LNHDA; CDR2 reads SQIVND (reference sequence).

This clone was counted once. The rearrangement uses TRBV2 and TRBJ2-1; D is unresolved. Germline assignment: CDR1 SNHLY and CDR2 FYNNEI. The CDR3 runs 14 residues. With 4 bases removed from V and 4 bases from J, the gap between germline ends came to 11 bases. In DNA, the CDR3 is TGTGCCAGCAGTGTTAGAACAGATTACAATGAGCAGTTCTTC. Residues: CASSVRTDYNEQFF.

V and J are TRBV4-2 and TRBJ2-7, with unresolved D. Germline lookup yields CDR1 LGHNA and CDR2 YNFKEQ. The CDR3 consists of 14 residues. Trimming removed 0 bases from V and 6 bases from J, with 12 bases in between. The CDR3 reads CASSQEASRFEQYF. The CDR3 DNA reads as TGTGCCAGCAGCCAAGAAGCTTCGCGGTTCGAGCAGTACTTC.

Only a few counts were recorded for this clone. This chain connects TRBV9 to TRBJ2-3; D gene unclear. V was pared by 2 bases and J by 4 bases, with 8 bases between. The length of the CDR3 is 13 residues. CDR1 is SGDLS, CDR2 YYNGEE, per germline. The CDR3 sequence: CASSVQFADTQYF. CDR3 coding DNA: TGTGCCAGCAGCGTCCAGTTTGCAGATACGCAGTATTTT.

CDR3 nucleotide sequence: TGTGCCAGCAGCTTAGCGGGGGGAGACTACGAGCAGTACTTC. As protein: CASSLAGGDYEQYF. The chain couples TRBV7-9 to TRBJ2-7, with a weak D call TRBD2 (6 bases). The CDR3 contains 14 residues. Trimming removed 0 bases from V and 3 bases from J, with 9 bases in between. CDR1 is SEHNR and CDR2 is FQNEAQ in the germline V gene (reference sequence).

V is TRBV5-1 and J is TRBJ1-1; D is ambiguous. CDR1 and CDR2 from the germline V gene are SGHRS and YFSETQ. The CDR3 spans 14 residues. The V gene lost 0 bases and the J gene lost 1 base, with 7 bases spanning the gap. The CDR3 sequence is CASSLGQSNTEAFF. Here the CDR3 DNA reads TGCGCCAGCAGCTTGGGGCAGTCGAACACTGAAGCTTTCTTT. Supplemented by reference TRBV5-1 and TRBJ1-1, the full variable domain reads KAGVTQTPRYLIKTRGQQVTLSCSPISGHRSVSWYQQTPGQGLQFLFEYFSETQRNKGNFPGRFSGRQFSNSRSEMNVSTLELGDSALYLCASSLGQSNTEAFFGQGTRLTVV.

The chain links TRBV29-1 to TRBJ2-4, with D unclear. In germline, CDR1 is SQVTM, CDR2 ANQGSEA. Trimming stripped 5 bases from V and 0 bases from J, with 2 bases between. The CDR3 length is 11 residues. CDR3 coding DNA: TGCAGCGTTCTAGCCAAAAACATTCAGTACTTC. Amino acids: CSVLAKNIQYF.

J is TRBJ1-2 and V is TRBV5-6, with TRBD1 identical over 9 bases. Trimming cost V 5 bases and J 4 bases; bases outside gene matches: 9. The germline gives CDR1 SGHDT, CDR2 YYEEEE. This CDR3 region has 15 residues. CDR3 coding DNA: TGTGCCAGCAGGTTGACGGACAGGGGAGGCTATGGCTACACCTTC. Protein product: CASRLTDRGGYGYTF.

CDR3 in amino acids: CASSLGGTGDNYGYTF. The CDR3 bases are TGCGCCAGCAGCTTGGGAGGGACAGGGGATAACTATGGCTACACCTTC. The chain is built from TRBV5-1 and TRBJ1-2; 10 nucleotides line up with TRBD1. The trim removed 0 bases at V and 1 base at J, leaving 3 bases unmatched. This CDR3 comprises 16 residues. Germline values: CDR1 SGHRS, CDR2 YFSETQ.

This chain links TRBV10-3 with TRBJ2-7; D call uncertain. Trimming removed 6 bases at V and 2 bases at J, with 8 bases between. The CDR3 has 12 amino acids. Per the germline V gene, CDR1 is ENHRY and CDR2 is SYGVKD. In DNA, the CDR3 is TGTGCCATCAGCCAAACAGCCTACGAGCAGTACTTC. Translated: CAISQTAYEQYF.

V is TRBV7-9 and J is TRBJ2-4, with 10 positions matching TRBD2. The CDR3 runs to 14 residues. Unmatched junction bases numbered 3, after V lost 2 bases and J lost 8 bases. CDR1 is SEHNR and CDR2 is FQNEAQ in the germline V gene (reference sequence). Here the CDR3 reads CASSLTSGEYIQYF. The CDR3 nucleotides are TGTGCCAGCAGCTTAACTAGCGGGGAGTACATTCAGTACTTC. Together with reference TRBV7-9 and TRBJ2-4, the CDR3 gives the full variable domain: DTGVSQNPRHKITKRGQNVTFRCDPISEHNRLYWYRQTLGQGPEFLTYFQNEAQLEKSRLLSDRFSAERPKGSFSTLEIQRTEQGDSAMYLCASSLTSGEYIQYFGAGTRLSVL.

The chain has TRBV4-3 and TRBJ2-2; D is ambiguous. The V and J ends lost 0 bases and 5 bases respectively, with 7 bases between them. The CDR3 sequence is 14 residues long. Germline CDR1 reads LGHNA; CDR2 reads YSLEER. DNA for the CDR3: TGCGCCAGCAGCCAAGATCGAGGAACCGGGGAGCTGTTTTTT. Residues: CASSQDRGTGELFF.

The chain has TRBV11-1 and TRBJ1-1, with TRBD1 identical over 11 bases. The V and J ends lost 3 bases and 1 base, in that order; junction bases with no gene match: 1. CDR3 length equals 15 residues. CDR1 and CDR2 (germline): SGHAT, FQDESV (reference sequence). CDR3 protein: CASSFGTGGNTEAFF. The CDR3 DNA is TGTGCCAGCAGCTTCGGGACAGGGGGGAACACTGAAGCTTTCTTT.

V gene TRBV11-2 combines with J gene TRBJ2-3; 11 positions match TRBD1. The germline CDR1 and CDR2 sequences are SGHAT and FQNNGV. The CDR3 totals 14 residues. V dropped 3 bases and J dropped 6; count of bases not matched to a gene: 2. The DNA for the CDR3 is TGTGCCAGCAGCTTTGGGACAGGGGGTGATACGCAGTATTTT. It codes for CASSFGTGGDTQYF.

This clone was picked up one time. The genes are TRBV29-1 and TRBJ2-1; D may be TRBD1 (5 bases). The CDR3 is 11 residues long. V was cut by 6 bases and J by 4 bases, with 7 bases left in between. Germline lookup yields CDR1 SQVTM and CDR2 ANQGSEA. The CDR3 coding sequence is TGCAGCGTGGGGCTTTACAATGAGCAGTTCTTC. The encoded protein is CSVGLYNEQFF.

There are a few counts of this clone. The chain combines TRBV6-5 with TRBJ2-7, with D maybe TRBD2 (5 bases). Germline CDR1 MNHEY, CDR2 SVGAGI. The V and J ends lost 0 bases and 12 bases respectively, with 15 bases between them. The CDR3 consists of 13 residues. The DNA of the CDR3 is TGTGCCAGCAGTTACTCGATTTCGGACTCGAGGTACTTC. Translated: CASSYSISDSRYF.

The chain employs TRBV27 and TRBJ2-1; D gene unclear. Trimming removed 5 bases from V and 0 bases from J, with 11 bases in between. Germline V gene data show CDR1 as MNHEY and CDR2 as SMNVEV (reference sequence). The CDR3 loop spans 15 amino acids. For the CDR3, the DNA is TGTGCCAGCAGTCCCGTTCCCAGCTCCTACAATGAGCAGTTCTTC. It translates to CASSPVPSSYNEQFF.

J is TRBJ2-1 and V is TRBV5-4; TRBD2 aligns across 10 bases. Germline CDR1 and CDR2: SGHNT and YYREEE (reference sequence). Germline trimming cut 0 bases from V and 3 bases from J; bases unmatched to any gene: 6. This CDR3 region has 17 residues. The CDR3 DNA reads TGTGCCAGCAGCTTGGTTCCTAGCGGGAGCTTCTACAATGAGCAGTTCTTC. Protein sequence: CASSLVPSGSFYNEQFF.

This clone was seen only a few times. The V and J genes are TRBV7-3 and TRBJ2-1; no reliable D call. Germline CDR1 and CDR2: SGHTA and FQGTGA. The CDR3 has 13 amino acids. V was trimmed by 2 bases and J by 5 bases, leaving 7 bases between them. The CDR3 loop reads CASSLGPNNEQFF. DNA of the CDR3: TGTGCCAGCAGCTTAGGGCCGAACAATGAGCAGTTCTTC.

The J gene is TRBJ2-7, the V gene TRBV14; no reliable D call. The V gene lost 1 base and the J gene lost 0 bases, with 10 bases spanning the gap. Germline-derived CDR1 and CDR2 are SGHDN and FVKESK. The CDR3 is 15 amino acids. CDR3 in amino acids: CASSQGEFRSYEQYF. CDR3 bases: TGTGCCAGCAGCCAAGGAGAGTTTCGCTCCTACGAGCAGTACTTC.